These 21 T cell receptor beta chains came from one sample sequenced in a study of T cells in localized non-small cell lung cancer. The table came from immunoSEQ multiplex PCR; TCRdb's copy has only in-frame clones and leaves some out. This sample yields over 30,000 clones, of which about 80% are seen a single time; 33% belongs to the top ten. Sequences were derived from peripheral blood, sampled before any cancer treatment. The source is a male donor at least 60 years old with stage II squamous cell lung carcinoma.

This chain uses TRBV10-1 with TRBJ2-1; 7 nucleotides line up with TRBD1. CDR3 size: 15 residues. Germline CDR1 and CDR2: WNHNN and SYGVQD (reference sequence). Trimming took 2 bases from V and 7 from J; bases not matched to a gene: 8. CDR3 sequence: CASSERGGVRNEQFF. CDR3 sequence (DNA): TGCGCCAGCAGTGAGAGAGGGGGCGTGAGGAATGAGCAGTTCTTC.

This chain uses TRBV30 with TRBJ1-2; a weak D match, TRBD1 (5 bases). V was pared by 2 bases and J by 7 bases, with 20 bases between. Germline V gene lookup returns CDR1 GTSNPN and CDR2 SVGIG (reference sequence). The CDR3 length is 15 residues. CDR3 in DNA: TGTGCCTGGAGTTCCGGGACGCATTTCTATGGTGGCTACACCTTC. Protein product: CAWSSGTHFYGGYTF.

This clone was seen at least ten times. The chain has TRBV2 and TRBJ2-1, with 9 bases identical to TRBD2. V was clipped by 10 bases and J by 6 bases; unmatched bases: 10. CDR3 length equals 14 residues. CDR1 and CDR2 (germline): SNHLY, FYNNEI. CDR3 in DNA: TGTGCCACCCCCCAGCGGGGGGCCCTCAATGAGCAGTTCTTC. This gives the protein CATPQRGALNEQFF. The full variable domain, with the rest looked up from reference TRBV2 and TRBJ2-1, is EPEVTQTPSHQVTQMGQEVILRCVPISNHLYFYWYRQILGQKVEFLVSFYNNEISEKSEIFDDQFSVERPDGSNFTLKIRSTKLEDSAMYFCATPQRGALNEQFFGPGTRLTVL.

This chain links TRBV5-1 with TRBJ2-1, with D possibly being TRBD1 (5 bases). The germline V gene encodes CDR1 SGHRS and CDR2 YFSETQ. The CDR3 has 16 amino acids. Trimming took off 4 bases at V and 0 bases at J, with 14 bases between the two ends. As DNA, the CDR3 is TGCGCCAGCAGCCCGACGACAGACAGCTCCTACAATGAGCAGTTCTTC. As protein: CASSPTTDSSYNEQFF.

The chain joins TRBV7-9 to TRBJ1-6; unclear D gene. Germline-derived CDR1 and CDR2 are SEHNR and FQNEAQ (reference sequence). Trimming stripped 8 bases from V and 13 bases from J, with 18 bases between. CDR3 length: 13 amino acids. The CDR3 spells CASGPDRITPLHF. In nucleotides, the CDR3 is TGTGCCAGCGGGCCAGATAGAATAACTCCCCTCCACTTT.

V gene TRBV29-1 combines with J gene TRBJ1-1; D is possibly TRBD1 (6 bases). This CDR3 region has 15 residues. Deletions cut 1 base from V and 4 bases from J, with 16 bases between. The V gene's germline CDR1 is SQVTM and CDR2 ANQGSEA. DNA of the CDR3: TGCAGCGTTGAAGGGCGGGGGGCATGGGGCACTGAAGCTTTCTTT. Protein product: CSVEGRGAWGTEAFF.

This clone has a single count. The rearrangement links TRBV28 to TRBJ1-2; 8 positions agree with TRBD1. The V segment lost 8 bases and the J segment 4 bases; nucleotides outside the gene matches: 3. Germline V gene sequence: CDR1 MDHEN, CDR2 SYDVKM. The CDR3 extends over 12 amino acids. CDR3 loop: CASADRGYGYTF. For the CDR3, the DNA is TGTGCCAGCGCCGACAGGGGCTATGGCTACACCTTC.

The CDR3 DNA reads as TGTGCCAGCTCACCGGGACAGGGGATCACAGATACGCAGTATTTT. Translated: CASSPGQGITDTQYF. The chain couples TRBV18 to TRBJ2-3, with 10 nucleotides matching TRBD1. The ends lost 3 bases at V and 2 bases at J; junction bases unmatched: 2. This CDR3 contains 15 residues. The germline V gene has CDR1 KGHSH and CDR2 LQKENI. Together with reference TRBV18 and TRBJ2-3, the CDR3 gives the full variable domain: NAGVMQNPRHLVRRRGQEARLRCSPMKGHSHVYWYRQLPEEGLKFMVYLQKENIIDESGMPKERFSAEFPKEGPSILRIQQVVRGDSAAYFCASSPGQGITDTQYFGPGTRLTVL.

The chain uses TRBV6-5 and TRBJ1-1; unclear D gene. The V end was cut by 0 bases, the J end by 3 bases, with 11 bases between. CDR3 length equals 15 residues. Germline loops: CDR1 MNHEY, CDR2 SVGAGI. CDR3 region: CASSYSLVIDTEAFF. The CDR3 DNA follows: TGTGCCAGCAGTTACTCTCTAGTTATCGACACTGAAGCTTTCTTT.

The chain recombines TRBV6-1 with TRBJ2-1, with TRBD1 matching over 8 bases. This CDR3 comprises 14 residues. Germline V CDR1 and CDR2: MNHNS, SASEGT. The V segment lost 4 bases and the J segment 11 bases; nucleotides outside the gene matches: 10. The CDR3 bases are TGTGCCAGCAGTGCTTCCCAGGGGGCAATAAAGCAGTTCTTC. Its translation: CASSASQGAIKQFF.

This clone was picked up one time. V usage is TRBV7-9 and J usage is TRBJ2-3; D call uncertain. The CDR3 is 11 residues long. V was trimmed by 2 bases and J by 3 bases, leaving 0 bases between them. CDR1 is SEHNR, CDR2 FQNEAQ, per germline (reference sequence). CDR3 sequence (DNA): TGTGCCAGCAGCTTAACAGATACGCAGTATTTT. Translating it yields CASSLTDTQYF.

The gene calls are TRBV7-8 and TRBJ1-1, with D possibly being TRBD1 (5 bases). This CDR3 has 12 amino acids. The V end lost 2 bases, the J end lost 10 bases, and 11 bases lay between the germline ends. From germline, CDR1 is SGHVS and CDR2 FQNEAQ. CDR3 region: CASSLNPGGAFF. The CDR3, as DNA: TGTGCCAGCAGCTTAAATCCTGGGGGAGCTTTCTTT.

The chain couples TRBV18 to TRBJ1-4; D call uncertain. V lost 0 bases to trimming and J lost 7 bases, with 9 bases between them. CDR3 length: 14 amino acids. Per the germline V gene, CDR1 is KGHSH and CDR2 is LQKENI. Here the CDR3 DNA reads TGTGCCAGCTCACCACCAAGAGACCGTGAAAAACTGTTTTTT. It is translated as CASSPPRDREKLFF.

J is TRBJ1-1 and V is TRBV9; D call uncertain. The CDR3 consists of 13 residues. CDR1 SGDLS and CDR2 YYNGEE come from the germline V gene. The V and J ends lost 3 bases and 4 bases respectively, with 10 bases between them. CDR3: CASSGSPSTEAFF. CDR3 nucleotide sequence: TGTGCCAGCAGCGGTAGCCCGAGCACTGAAGCTTTCTTT. The full variable domain, with the rest looked up from reference TRBV9 and TRBJ1-1, is DSGVTQTPKHLITATGQRVTLRCSPRSGDLSVYWYQQSLDQGLQFLIQYYNGEERAKGNILERFSAQQFPDLHSELNLSSLELGDSALYFCASSGSPSTEAFFGQGTRLTVV.

This clone was found a few times. In DNA form, the CDR3 reads TGTGCCAGCTCACCTTTTGATCGGGTCGTTTTGGATGAGCAGTTCTTC. As protein: CASSPFDRVVLDEQFF. This chain joins TRBV18 and TRBJ2-1; no definite D call. Between the trimmed V and J ends, which lost 3 bases and 8 bases, there was a span of 20 bases. Germline loops: CDR1 KGHSH, CDR2 LQKENI. The CDR3 spans 16 residues.

This clone was seen just once. This rearrangement joins TRBV5-5 to TRBJ1-1, with unresolved D. The CDR3 runs 13 residues. The germline gives CDR1 SGHKS, CDR2 YYEKEE (reference sequence). V was clipped by 4 bases and J by 1 base, with 8 bases between them. The CDR3 DNA reads TGTGCCAGCAGCCCGAATGGGAACACTGAAGCTTTCTTT. Translated, it gives CASSPNGNTEAFF.

The V gene is TRBV5-1, the J gene TRBJ2-1; 7 bases line up with TRBD2. CDR1 and CDR2 (germline): SGHRS, YFSETQ. CDR3 length: 16 amino acids. The V gene end was trimmed by 4 bases and the J gene end by 4 bases; junction bases not matched to a gene: 11. The CDR3 loop is CASSIGEGLSYNEQFF. CDR3 DNA sequence: TGCGCCAGCAGCATTGGGGAGGGCCTCTCTTACAATGAGCAGTTCTTC.

The chain has TRBV30 and TRBJ2-7; 9 positions match TRBD1. Trimming removed 2 bases from V and 9 bases from J; junction bases left unmatched: 11. The CDR3 is made up of 14 amino acids. Germline CDR1 reads GTSNPN; CDR2 reads SVGIG (reference sequence). The CDR3 DNA reads TGTGCCTGGAGTACCGGGACAGGGAATTTTGGGCAGTACTTC. Translating it yields CAWSTGTGNFGQYF.

This clone was counted a single time. The J gene is TRBJ2-7, the V gene TRBV25-1; D tentatively reads TRBD1 or TRBD2 (6 bases each). The CDR3 extends over 16 amino acids. V was clipped by 5 bases and J by 6 bases, with 23 bases between them. The germline V gene has CDR1 MGHDK and CDR2 SYGVNS. For the CDR3, the DNA is TGTGCCAGCAGTCTAGGGGGACTGCCGTTCCAGGGCGAGCAGTACTTC. Translating it yields CASSLGGLPFQGEQYF.

The chain is built from TRBV7-8 and TRBJ1-5, with 9 bases fitting TRBD1. The J segment lost 5 bases and the V segment lost 6 bases, leaving 14 bases of the junction unmatched. CDR1 is SGHVS, CDR2 FQNEAQ, per germline. There are 17 residues in the CDR3. The CDR3 is CASSRGTGSGYDQPQHF. CDR3 DNA: TGTGCCAGCAGTCGCGGGACAGGGTCAGGGTACGATCAGCCCCAGCATTTT.

The V gene is TRBV11-3, the J gene TRBJ2-7, with no clear D. This CDR3 contains 13 residues. The V gene lost 8 bases and the J gene lost 3 bases, with 14 bases spanning the gap. CDR1 and CDR2 from the germline V gene are SGHNT and YENEEA. CDR3 protein: CASSKDRDYEQYF. The CDR3 nucleotides are TGTGCCAGCTCAAAGGACCGAGACTACGAGCAGTACTTC. Looking up the rest from reference TRBV11-3 and TRBJ2-7 gives the full variable domain: EAGVVQSPRYKIIEKKQPVAFWCNPISGHNTLYWYLQNLGQGPELLIRYENEEAVDDSQLPKDRFSAERLKGVDSTLKIQPAELGDSAVYLCASSKDRDYEQYFGPGTRLTVT.